This T cell receptor beta chain was identified in a study of T-cell memory formation after mild COVID-19. Study outcomes and limitations: Pre-infection memory contained some responding clones, which suggested that cross-reactive memory had joined.

The CDR3 has 16 amino acids. V shed 4 bases and J shed 7 bases, with 19 bases lying between them. This clonotype was counted a few times. Its specificity is not known. TCRdb independently ran MiXCR on the 5' RACE reads; one entry per CDR3 protein. The sample has more than 350,000 distinct CDR3 sequences; about 16% are singletons. This TCR came from a man between 18 and 35 years old who had mild COVID-19 (a few samples of this study predate the infection). Cell type and time point are not known. V and J are TRBV12-3 or TRBV12-4 and TRBJ2-2; TRBD1 might be the D (9 bases). The source material was PBMCs or a T cell subset sorted from them (not recorded which). The CDR3 DNA is TGTGCCAGCAGTTCGGGAGGGACAGGGAGTGGCGGGGAGCTGTTTTTT. Translated: CASSSGGTGSGGELFF.